This T cell receptor beta chain derives from a study of radiation and T cells in renal cell carcinoma. Assay: immunoSEQ multiplex PCR; the TCRdb copy retains only in-frame clones and omits some. The sample includes just over 150,000 clones, 80% to 90% seen only once; the top ten take roughly 13%. Time point reported: blood 2 weeks post-SBRT. The treatment: 15 Gy SBRT to primary tumor, nephrectomy 4 weeks later. This CDR3 is built from 15 residues. Germline V gene sequence: CDR1 SGHAT, CDR2 FQNNGV. V lost 5 bases and J lost 5, with 13 bases in between. The source is a woman in her fifties or sixties with renal cell carcinoma. The sequencing here drew on blood, taken from a patient whose treatment included radiotherapy and nephrectomy. This chain connects TRBV11-2 to TRBJ1-6; a weak D match, TRBD1 (5 bases). DNA for the CDR3: TGTGCCAGCAGCCCAGGGTCTGGGCATAATTCACCCCTCCACTTT. It specifies CASSPGSGHNSPLHF.